This T cell receptor beta chain was recovered during a study of T cell changes during pregnancy in multiple sclerosis. Using immunoSEQ multiplex PCR, the repertoire was profiled, and TCRdb retains in-frame clones only, with some absent. The sample lists approximately 93,000 clones, roughly 90% occurring once. Germline V gene data show CDR1 as MNHNS and CDR2 as SASEGT. Trimming cost V 3 bases and J 4 bases, with 10 bases left between them. There are 14 residues in the CDR3. The clonotype comes from a female donor with multiple sclerosis, enrolled in a pregnancy study. The chain is built from TRBV6-1 and TRBJ2-1; weak D call: TRBD2 (6 bases). Here the sequenced sample was peripheral blood, taken before pregnancy. The CDR3 sequence: CASSDGAGYNEQFF. In DNA, the CDR3 is TGTGCCAGCAGTGATGGGGCGGGGTACAATGAGCAGTTCTTC.